This T cell receptor (beta chain) was sequenced in a study of cytomegalovirus exposure and HLA in healthy donors (dated by TCRdb to 2016 to 2017). Broadly, across the study: An earlier analysis of approximately 550 of the donors reported about 250 Gb of sequence data and roughly 100 million unique TCR beta sequences from 150 million to 200 million T cells. Approximately 330 gigabases of sequencing data and tens of millions of unique TCR sequences made up an early release that covered some 640 HLA-typed donors. The genetic ancestry cluster associated with self-reported Caucasian donors included approximately 85% of the 300 to 450 genotyped donors. The study aimed to test whether cataloging public T cell receptors could reveal signatures of past pathogen exposure. The study profiled the T cell repertoires of under 700 subjects by immunosequencing and related them to cytomegalovirus serostatus. Along with the approximately 600-subject first cohort, a separate validation cohort of over a hundred different subjects was used. The study combined high-throughput TCR immunosequencing, statistical association of individual TCRs with disease status, and machine learning to predict cytomegalovirus infection status. In a later analysis, previously published TCR beta repertoires from several hundred donors were re-analyzed and high-resolution HLA genotyping was added so that TCR occurrence patterns could be studied. The later analysis used no new phenotypic data to find candidate immune exposures, relying instead on TCR beta sequences and their occurrence across donors. In an earlier analysis of more than 550 of the donors, high-throughput TCR beta sequencing was used to judge whether each TCR beta V gene segment behaved as functional or pseudogenic. Donor age, sex, ethnicity and CMV serostatus were compiled together with the repertoire data. In a later genetic analysis, genome-wide SNP genotypes for about three fifths of the roughly 670 donors were used, and that subset was treated as a discovery cohort. All discovery cohort repertoires had been generated on a single sequencing platform. HLA typing covered class I and class II loci at four-digit resolution. Typing coverage varied by locus: roughly 620-640 donors for A, B, C, DRB1 and DQB1; 500 to 550 for DQA1; some 610 for DPA1; around 450 for DPB1. About five DR-DQ haplotypes were handled as single units for association and clustering, since linkage in the cohort was strong. Among over 350 genotyped donors of the cohort, an average of approximately 230,000 unique TCR beta nucleotide sequences were sequenced per donor, about a sixth of them non-productive.

Notes on this clone: The clone's antigen remains unknown. Base qualities are not recorded, but no much larger clone differs from it by a single base.

Study-wide findings and limitations: Most CMV-associated TCR beta chains appeared to be HLA-restricted in a later analysis, and the HLA associations seemed to be driven largely by CMV exposure. A later analysis found that TCR association rates varied across HLA loci, with DRB1 alleles showing the most associated TCRs and HLA-C alleles the fewest. A further reported finding was that TCR beta sequences accurately predicted the HLA-A and HLA-B alleles for most subjects in the first cohort. Correlated functional status among segregating V segments might be attributable to linkage disequilibrium, but an unknown experimental factor could not be ruled out. The presence/absence analyses assumed that sequencing depth was roughly uniform across donors, and that assumption may not be true. V-gene and J-gene trimming of TCR beta chains was associated with a missense DCLRE1C variant in a later genetic analysis, and the association was replicated in an independent cohort. The 87-base-pair reads could not distinguish some IMGT-functional V segments, including TRBV6-2 and TRBV6-3, so those segments were excluded. A later analysis reported that several top co-occurrence clusters appeared linked to parvovirus B19, influenza, CMV and Epstein-Barr virus. A group of highly shared sequence variants was considered likely to be a technical artifact of the sequencing pipeline. Specific HLA alleles were associated with around 18,000 TCR beta sequences at a false discovery rate of 0.05 in a later analysis. For the cohort, immune exposure information was limited to CMV serostatus. The classifier was reported to diagnose cytomegalovirus status with high specificity and sensitivity in both the original and validation cohorts. The earlier analysis of a few hundred of the donors excluded 15 to 20 rarely observed V segments, including chromosome 9 orphons, because counts were too low. Three of the identified cytomegalovirus-associated TCR beta chains were confirmed in vitro to be specific for cytomegalovirus antigens. An earlier analysis of approximately 540 of the donors showed that most TCR beta V segments appeared in productive rearrangements either about 90% or about 30% of the time, which broadly matched IMGT annotations. Strong co-occurrence of HLA alleles, especially DR and DQ, made assigning TCR associations to individual alleles difficult. The study gave a list of 150 to 200 TCR beta chains associated with cytomegalovirus. Compared with equally common non-associated chains, HLA-associated TCR beta chains in a later analysis were more clonally expanded and had lower generation probabilities. Only TCR beta chains were sequenced in this cohort, and the absence of alpha or paired-chain data limited detectable features. Most TCR sequences were observed very rarely across donors, whereas some public TCRs were present in many individuals. According to a later genetic analysis, donors in an Asian-associated ancestry cluster had fewer N-insertions in productive TCRs than the approximately 650-donor mean. The authors suggested that the approach could potentially be extended to other disease states and immunological phenotypes. Because HLA typing was unavailable for some donors at each locus, only the typed subset was used in association tests.

Including the terminal cysteine and phenylalanine, the CDR3 comprises 14 residues. Left in the record is the CDR3 DNA by itself, 42 bases read in frame from the first base. CDR1 MNHNS and CDR2 SASEGT are derived from the germline V gene. V gives up 8 bases and J gives up 0 bases, and the segment between their germline ends measures 14 bases. In total, more than 500 healthy bone marrow donors made up the cohort. Cohort members were all nominally healthy when sampled, although unrecorded immune exposures were likely present. The donor was CMV seropositive and was included in the group of 289 seropositive cohort members. Every donor gave a peripheral blood sample, and the peripheral blood mononuclear cells from that sample were used for TCR beta sequencing. The Qiagen DNeasy Blood Extraction Kit was used to extract genomic DNA from the blood cell samples. Library construction relied on the immunoSEQ multiplex PCR assay. For the multiplex PCR, a mixture combining 60 forward primers for TCR Vbeta segments and 13 reverse primers for TCR Jbeta segments was used. Amplification of the CDR3 region of rearranged TCR beta genes was performed with a multiplex PCR assay on genomic DNA. Amplified TCR beta libraries were sequenced as 87-base-pair reads on the Illumina HiSeq System. In the paper's pipeline: A later analysis tallied tens of millions of unique TCR beta chains across the 666 repertoires, and approximately 11 million of those chains were shared by two or more donors. A nearest-neighbor algorithm error-corrected the raw reads and collapsed the reads into unique sequences, merging closely related sequences to remove PCR and sequencing errors. CDR3 sequences were aligned to IMGT reference sequences to assign V, D and J gene segments. For a sequence to be retained, at least a six-nucleotide match to both a V gene segment and a J gene segment was required. A rearrangement counted as productive if the CDR3 had no stop codons and remained in frame with V and J, and every other rearrangement counted as non-productive. Following IMGT convention, CDR3 was defined as the stretch from the second conserved V-encoded cysteine to the conserved J-encoded phenylalanine. The earlier analysis of some 600 of the donors excluded sequences that lacked an unambiguous match to a single V gene segment. An earlier analysis of several hundred of the donors called V segments functional above 56.7% productive rearrangements and segregating when the between-donor standard deviation exceeded 5%. To diagnose cytomegalovirus status from the catalog of TCR beta chain sequences, a statistical classification framework was built. V and J gene assignment, in a later analysis, came from comparing TCR nucleotide sequences with IMGT/GENE-DB human TR gene sequences. Using the TCRdist pipeline, a later analysis assigned CDR3 sequences along with most-parsimonious VDJ recombination scenarios. A later analysis defined each TCR beta chain by its CDR3 amino acid sequence plus V-gene family, and excluded reads lacking a unique V-gene family. As a way to deal with suspected cross-contamination and a sequencing artifact, a later analysis dropped more than 500 nucleotide sequences that were highly shared and had low generation probability. In a later analysis, a clonal expansion index for each public chain was calculated from normalized within-repertoire ranks of inferred template counts. In a later analysis, generation probabilities were computed with a VDJ recombination model fitted to out-of-frame rearrangements, and the resulting probabilities were checked against IGoR. In a later analysis, hypergeometric tests were used to score TCR-TCR, TCR-HLA and TCR-CMV co-occurrence, with a repertoire-size bias correction applied to TCR pairs. In a later analysis, false discovery rates were estimated by permuting HLA or CMV assignments 20 times. In a later analysis, co-occurring TCRs were grouped with DBSCAN, and TCRdist sequence similarity was added when clustering was performed within HLA-allele-positive subsets. Repertoires with fewer than 30,000 or more than 120,000 public chains, plus five repertoires with anomalous nucleotide sharing, were excluded from co-occurrence clustering. TCRdb re-hosts the immuneACCESS table, in-frame sequences only. Its copies lack some clones; in the studies checked, an unresolved V gene accounts for under half of them, and the cause for the rest is not known. V and J calls and clone size are as listed in that table; D and trimming were resolved from the DNA. The sample table records some 180,000 clones; 80% of these occur just once. The ten largest clones represent around 1.4% of the sample.

The chain links TRBV6-1 with TRBJ2-7, with TRBD1 as a weak D call on 6 bases. The sequenced sample was PBMCs. This TCR came from a girl aged 5 to 17 in good health and CMV-seropositive. The CDR3 corresponds to CASGTPTRSYEQYF. The base sequence is TGTGCCAGCGGGACACCTACGCGCTCCTACGAGCAGTACTTC.